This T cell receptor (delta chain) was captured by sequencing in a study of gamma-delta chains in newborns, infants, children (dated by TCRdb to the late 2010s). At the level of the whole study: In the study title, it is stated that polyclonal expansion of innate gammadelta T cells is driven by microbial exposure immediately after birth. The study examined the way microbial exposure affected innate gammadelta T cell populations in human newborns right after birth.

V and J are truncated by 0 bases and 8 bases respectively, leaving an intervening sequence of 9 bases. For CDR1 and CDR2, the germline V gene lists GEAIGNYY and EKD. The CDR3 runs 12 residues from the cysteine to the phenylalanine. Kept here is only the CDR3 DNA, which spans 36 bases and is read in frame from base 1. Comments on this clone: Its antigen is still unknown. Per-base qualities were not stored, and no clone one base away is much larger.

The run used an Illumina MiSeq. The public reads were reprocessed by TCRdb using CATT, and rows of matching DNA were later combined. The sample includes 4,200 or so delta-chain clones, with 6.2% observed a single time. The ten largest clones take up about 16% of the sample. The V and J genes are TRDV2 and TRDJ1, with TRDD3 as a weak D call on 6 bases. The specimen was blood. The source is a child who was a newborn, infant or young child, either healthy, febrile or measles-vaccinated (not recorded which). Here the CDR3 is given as CACDTGWGKLIF. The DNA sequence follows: TGTGCCTGTGACACCGGGTGGGGGAAACTCATCTTT.